A selection of T cell receptor beta chains follows, all from one sample in a study of OX40 agonist ivuxolimab in advanced cancers. Profiled with immunoSEQ multiplex PCR; TCRdb holds only in-frame clones, not every one. The sample holds 65,000 to 90,000 clones, 91% seen once. The sequencing used CD4+ or CD8+ T cells sorted from blood, collected in a trial of the OX40 agonist ivuxolimab. All receptors derive from an adult with an advanced solid tumor such as melanoma, head and neck, liver or kidney cancer. Both conserved end residues are part of each CDR3. A D gene is named only where the DNA matches it firmly. Clone size is stated in some rows and not others, as once, few, many or a class when expanded.

TRBV27	-	-	TRBJ2-7	TGTGCCAGCAGTTCCGGGGCACTCTCCTACGAGCAGTACTTC	CASSSGALSYEQYF
TRBV27	-	-	TRBJ1-4	TGTGCCAGCAGTTTGGACAGTATCGGGGAAAAACTGTTTTTT	CASSLDSIGEKLFF
TRBV19	TRBD1	-	TRBJ2-1	TGTGCCAGCAGCGACAGGGTCGCTTTCAATGAGCAGTTCTTC	CASSDRVAFNEQFF
TRBV15	-	-	TRBJ2-2	TGTGCCACCAGCAGAGCTCCGTACTATCAGGGGAGGGACACCGGGGAGCTGTTTTTT	CATSRAPYYQGRDTGELFF
TRBV11-3	-	-	TRBJ1-1	TGTGCCAGCAGGATCACAGGAGGCGCGACTGAAGCTTTCTTT	CASRITGGATEAFF
TRBV28	-	-	TRBJ2-1	TGTGCCAGCAGTGCAGGGATATACCCCTACAATGAGCAGTTCTTC	CASSAGIYPYNEQFF
TRBV2	TRBD2	-	TRBJ2-2	TGTGCCAGCATAGCGGGAGGGTCTACCGGGGAGCTGTTTTTT	CASIAGGSTGELFF
TRBV6-1	-	-	TRBJ1-3	TGTGCCAGCAGTGAAAAGTCTGGAAACACCATATATTTT	CASSEKSGNTIYF
TRBV13	-	-	TRBJ2-3	TGTGCCAGCAGCTTATTTCTCGAGCGAAATACGCAGTATTTT	CASSLFLERNTQYF
TRBV5-1	TRBD1	-	TRBJ1-1	TGCGCCAGCAGCGCGGGACAGGCGGGAGCCACTGAAGCTTTCTTT	CASSAGQAGATEAFF
TRBV29-1	-	-	TRBJ1-2	TGCAGCGTTCGACGACAGGACTATGGCTACACCTTC	CSVRRQDYGYTF
TRBV6-1	-	-	TRBJ2-2	TGTGCCAGCAGTGAAGGGGGGTCGTTGGGAGGCCGGGGTCGGGAGCTGTTTTTT	CASSEGGSLGGRGRELFF
TRBV30	-	-	TRBJ1-1	TGTGCCTGGAGTGTATGGTCAGCGATGAACACTGAAGCTTTCTTT	CAWSVWSAMNTEAFF
TRBV6-6	-	-	TRBJ2-1	TGTGCCAGCAGTTACTCGAGGCTTTACAATGAGCAGTTCTTC	CASSYSRLYNEQFF
TRBV7-2	-	few	TRBJ1-2	TGTGCCAGCAGCTTAGGAGGAAGGGGGTCGAACTATGGCTACACCTTC	CASSLGGRGSNYGYTF
TRBV27	-	-	TRBJ2-7	TGTGCCAGCAGTTTGGAAGGGCGGTGGGACAACTCCTACGAGCAGTACTTC	CASSLEGRWDNSYEQYF
TRBV6-6	-	-	TRBJ2-3	TGTGCCAGCAGGGAGGACTGGGCGACAGATACGCAGTATTTT	CASREDWATDTQYF
TRBV5-1	-	-	TRBJ2-2	TGCGCCAGCAGCTTACAGGGTGGCACCGGGGAGCTGTTTTTT	CASSLQGGTGELFF
TRBV7-3	-	-	TRBJ1-1	TGTGCCAGCGGGCTGGGGACTGAAGCTTTCTTT	CASGLGTEAFF
TRBV6-5	-	-	TRBJ2-7	TGTGCCAGCAGTTACGCAGAATCGCGTTCCTACGAGCAGTACTTC	CASSYAESRSYEQYF
TRBV30	-	-	TRBJ1-5	TGTGCCTGGAGTCTCGCTGGCAATCAGCCCCAGCATTTT	CAWSLAGNQPQHF
TRBV28	-	once	TRBJ1-1	TGTGCCAGCAGCCAGCCTGCACCGACAGGTCAGGCTTTCTTT	CASSQPAPTGQAFF
TRBV5-1	TRBD2	-	TRBJ2-1	TGCGCCAGCAGCTTACTAGCGGAGGTCTACAATGAGCAGTTCTTC	CASSLLAEVYNEQFF